These 18 T cell receptor beta chains share one sample of origin, sequenced in a study of Ad26.COV2.S vaccination and SARS-CoV-2 variants. Method: immunoSEQ multiplex PCR; TCRdb's copy keeps in-frame clones and lacks some. Here the sample spans about 410,000 clones, 92% being singletons. The treatment denotes: about 20 received Ad26.COV2.S at low or high dose, single or two shots; several received placebo; per-sample allocation not given. Sampling was performed 63 days after the first vaccine or placebo injection. Sequencing was performed on peripheral blood, taken in a trial of Ad26.COV2.S vaccine versus placebo. All receptors come from a person aged 18 to 59 who received the Ad26.COV2.S COVID-19 vaccine or a placebo.

This clone was picked up a small number of times. The chain employs TRBV7-2 and TRBJ1-3; tentatively, D is TRBD1 (6 bases). The CDR3 is 14 residues long. The germline gives CDR1 SGHTA, CDR2 FQGNSA. Trimming shortened V by 5 bases and J by 4 bases, and 12 bases separated the two germline ends. The CDR3 DNA reads as TGTGCCAGCAGCCAAGGGGACATAGGAAACACCATATATTTT. Its protein product is CASSQGDIGNTIYF.

The chain is built from TRBV27 and TRBJ2-6, with 9 bases that match TRBD1. This CDR3 contains 16 residues. J was trimmed by 1 base and V by 5 bases; bases with no gene match: 3. Germline V lookup: CDR1 MNHEY, CDR2 SMNVEV (reference sequence). In DNA, the CDR3 is TGTGCCAGCAGTCGCGGGACAGGGTCTGGGGCCAACGTCCTGACTTTC. The encoded protein is CASSRGTGSGANVLTF.

The chain employs TRBV29-1 and TRBJ2-3; 8 nucleotides match TRBD2. The germline gives CDR1 SQVTM, CDR2 ANQGSEA. With V trimmed by 7 bases and J by 5 bases, 11 bases remained unmatched. The CDR3 spans 14 residues. CDR3 sequence (DNA): TGCAGCGCCCCCGGGGGGGCGCCTGGAGATACGCAGTATTTT. As protein: CSAPGGAPGDTQYF.

The genes are TRBV7-2 and TRBJ2-7, with TRBD1 matching 8 bases. V shed 1 base and J 5 bases; nucleotides not matched to a gene: 7. This CDR3 comprises 15 residues. Germline V lookup: CDR1 SGHTA, CDR2 FQGNSA. In DNA form, the CDR3 reads TGTGCCAGCAGCTTAGAATGGACAGGGATCCACGAGCAGTACTTC. It is translated as CASSLEWTGIHEQYF.

The CDR3 is CASSSGAEGTGELFF. The DNA of the CDR3 is TGTGCCAGTAGTTCGGGAGCAGAGGGTACCGGGGAGCTGTTTTTT. The chain recombines TRBV19 with TRBJ2-2; maybe TRBD2 (6 bases). Trimming shortened V by 5 bases and J by 5 bases, and 15 bases separated the two germline ends. The CDR3 is made up of 15 amino acids. CDR1 LNHDA and CDR2 SQIVND come from the germline V gene (reference sequence).

The chain joins TRBV7-2 to TRBJ1-1, with D possibly matching TRBD1 (6 bases). The germline V gene encodes CDR1 SGHTA and CDR2 FQGNSA. This CDR3 is built from 15 residues. V was clipped by 2 bases and J by 2 bases, with 12 bases between them. CDR3: CASSLRRQANTEAFF. As DNA, the CDR3 is TGTGCCAGCAGCTTAAGGAGACAGGCAAACACTGAAGCTTTCTTT. Combining the CDR3 with reference TRBV7-2 and TRBJ1-1 gives the whole variable domain GAGVSQSPSNKVTEKGKDVELRCDPISGHTALYWYRQSLGQGLEFLIYFQGNSAPDKSGLPSDRFSAERTGGSVSTLTIQRTQQEDSAVYLCASSLRRQANTEAFFGQGTRLTVV.

The rearrangement uses TRBV11-3 and TRBJ2-1; D remains ambiguous. Germline lookup yields CDR1 SGHNT and CDR2 YENEEA. There are 15 residues in the CDR3. Between the trimmed V and J ends, which lost 5 bases and 4 bases, there was a span of 15 bases. CDR3 nucleotide sequence: TGTGCCAGCAGCCCCAGGCCTTCCCTGTACAATGAGCAGTTCTTC. This sequence encodes CASSPRPSLYNEQFF.

The chain joins TRBV2 to TRBJ1-6; D ambiguous. This CDR3 contains 12 residues. Germline V gives CDR1 SNHLY, CDR2 FYNNEI. V lost 4 bases and J lost 9, with 7 bases in between. The CDR3 DNA sequence: TGTGCCAGCAGTGCGCCATTTTCACCCCTCCACTTT. Protein product: CASSAPFSPLHF.

This chain uses TRBV18 with TRBJ2-5; no clear D gene. The CDR3 covers 15 residues. Germline lookup yields CDR1 KGHSH and CDR2 LQKENI. The V gene lost 0 bases and the J gene lost 2 bases, with 10 bases spanning the gap. This CDR3 reads CASSPPPWLQETQYF. The DNA of the CDR3 is TGTGCCAGCTCACCACCCCCCTGGTTACAAGAGACCCAGTACTTC.

The chain links TRBV7-9 to TRBJ2-3, with D possibly TRBD1 on 6 matching bases. The length of the CDR3 is 13 residues. Per the germline V gene, CDR1 is SEHNR and CDR2 is FQNEAQ (reference sequence). The V end lost 4 bases, the J end lost 7 bases, and 12 bases lay between the germline ends. The CDR3 sequence: CASSSRTVYTQYF. The CDR3 nucleotides read TGTGCCAGCAGCTCGCGGACAGTTTATACGCAGTATTTT.

The chain recombines TRBV13 with TRBJ2-4; no firm D call. Trimming removed 3 bases at V and 0 bases at J, with 12 bases between. The germline V gene has CDR1 PRHDT and CDR2 FYEKMQ (reference sequence). This CDR3 has 16 amino acids. The CDR3 loop reads CASSLADRLAKNIQYF. In DNA form, the CDR3 reads TGTGCCAGCAGCTTGGCAGACCGGCTAGCCAAAAACATTCAGTACTTC.

The V gene is TRBV30, the J gene TRBJ2-3, with 7 bases that match TRBD2. CDR3 length: 15 amino acids. Germline V gene data show CDR1 as GTSNPN and CDR2 as SVGIG (reference sequence). V shed 1 base and J 13 bases; nucleotides not matched to a gene: 17. The CDR3 reads CAWSGLATSAGKKYF. CDR3 bases: TGTGCCTGGAGTGGACTAGCCACCTCTGCTGGAAAGAAGTATTTT.

V gene TRBV24-1 combines with J gene TRBJ2-2, with a possible D match to TRBD2 (6 bases). This CDR3 has 16 residues. Germline V CDR1 and CDR2: KGHDR, SFDVKD. Deletions cut 4 bases from V and 0 bases from J, with 11 bases between. CDR3 nucleotide sequence: TGTGCCACCAGTGACGGCGGGACCCCGAACACCGGGGAGCTGTTTTTT. Its protein is CATSDGGTPNTGELFF.

The chain links TRBV19 to TRBJ1-4; no clear D gene. In germline, CDR1 is LNHDA, CDR2 SQIVND (reference sequence). Trimming stripped 7 bases from V and 7 bases from J, with 19 bases between. The CDR3 sequence is 15 residues long. CDR3 in amino acids: CASNPQGGRSEKLFF. The DNA for the CDR3 is TGTGCCAGTAATCCCCAAGGCGGACGAAGTGAAAAACTGTTTTTT.

This chain links TRBV29-1 with TRBJ2-7; D is perhaps TRBD1 (5 bases). CDR3 length: 16 amino acids. CDR1 and CDR2 from the germline V gene are SQVTM and ANQGSEA. V lost 4 bases to trimming and J lost 3 bases, with 22 bases between them. The CDR3 region is CSVVHAGQARFYEQYF. The CDR3 DNA is TGCAGCGTTGTCCATGCAGGACAAGCGAGATTCTACGAGCAGTACTTC.

J is TRBJ1-6 and V is TRBV5-4; D not certain. Deletions cut 0 bases from V and 7 bases from J, with 8 bases between. This CDR3 has 14 residues. In germline, CDR1 is SGHNT, CDR2 YYREEE (reference sequence). The CDR3 loop is CASSLASNNSPLHF. The CDR3 DNA follows: TGTGCCAGCAGCTTGGCGTCAAACAATTCACCCCTCCACTTT.

The J gene is TRBJ2-7, the V gene TRBV19; the D gene is possibly TRBD2 (6 bases). The germline V and J ends were trimmed by 3 bases and 5 bases, with 23 bases remaining between them. Germline V lookup: CDR1 LNHDA, CDR2 SQIVND (reference sequence). CDR3 length: 17 amino acids. As DNA, the CDR3 is TGTGCCAGTAGTATCTCCCCCCCGGGACTGGGGTGGAACGAGCAGTACTTC. Residues: CASSISPPGLGWNEQYF.

This clone occurred once. The rearrangement joins TRBV6-1 to TRBJ2-3, with 7 positions matching TRBD1. The V gene end was trimmed by 0 bases and the J gene end by 4 bases; junction bases not matched to a gene: 4. The CDR3 is made up of 15 amino acids. The V gene's germline CDR1 is MNHNS and CDR2 SASEGT. The CDR3 nucleotides are TGTGCCAGCAGTGAAGCTCAAACAGGGGCAGATACGCAGTATTTT. It encodes CASSEAQTGADTQYF.